This TCR beta chain was documented in a study of blood T cell repertoires in COVID-19. Study-wide context: The United States, Italy and Spain were the sources of the acute and convalescent COVID-19 samples.

This clone was detected many times. Measured with immunoSEQ multiplex PCR; TCRdb has only the in-frame clones, and not every one. The sample yields 270,000 or so clones, approximately 84% seen once. Germline trimming cut 7 bases from V and 4 bases from J; bases unmatched to any gene: 8. CDR1 is MNHNY and CDR2 is SVGAGI in the germline V gene (reference sequence). The CDR3 length is 14 residues. V is TRBV6-6 and J is TRBJ1-1, with 8 bases identical to TRBD1. The source material was peripheral blood. This TCR was sampled from a human donor with COVID-19, enrolled during active disease. The donor label of this sample is uncertain. The CDR3 protein is CASTVTGVGTEAFF. CDR3 coding DNA: TGTGCCAGCACTGTGACAGGGGTAGGCACTGAAGCTTTCTTT.